The following is a T cell receptor beta chain sequence with its context. These data belong to a study of blood T cell repertoires in COVID-19. Whole-study context: From T cells, B-cell-depleted T cells, or PBMCs came the material, which was cDNA or gDNA.

The method was immunoSEQ multiplex PCR; TCRdb's version includes in-frame clones alone and lacks a portion of them. In the table there are about 370,000 clones, roughly 90% of which are singletons. The CDR3 runs to 15 residues. In germline, CDR1 is ENHRY, CDR2 SYGVKD. With V trimmed by 4 bases and J by 0 bases, 2 bases remained unmatched. In Seattle, patients joined the study during active infection and were tracked longitudinally. Sequences were obtained from peripheral blood. The rearrangement uses TRBV10-3 and TRBJ1-2, with 10 nucleotides matching TRBD1. The receptor was derived from a woman between 25 and 40 years old with COVID-19, enrolled during active disease. The CDR3 protein is CAISAGQGANYGYTF. CDR3 DNA sequence: TGTGCCATCAGTGCAGGACAGGGGGCTAACTATGGCTACACCTTC.